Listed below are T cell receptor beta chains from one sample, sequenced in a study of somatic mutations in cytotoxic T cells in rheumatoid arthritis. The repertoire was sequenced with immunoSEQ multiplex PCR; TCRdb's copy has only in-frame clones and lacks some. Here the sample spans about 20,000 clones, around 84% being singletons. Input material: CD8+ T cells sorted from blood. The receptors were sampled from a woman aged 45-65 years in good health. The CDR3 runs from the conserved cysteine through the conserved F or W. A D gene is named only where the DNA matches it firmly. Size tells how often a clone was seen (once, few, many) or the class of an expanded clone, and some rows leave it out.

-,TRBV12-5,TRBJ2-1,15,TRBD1,CASGPGTGVYNEQFF,TGTGCTAGTGGCCCCGGGACAGGGGTCTACAATGAGCAGTTCTTC
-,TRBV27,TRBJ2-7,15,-,CASSFVASPTYEQYF,TGTGCCAGCAGTTTCGTGGCCAGCCCTACCTACGAGCAGTACTTC
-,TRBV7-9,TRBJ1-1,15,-,CASSSSTGKGTEAFF,TGTGCCAGCAGTTCGAGTACAGGGAAAGGCACTGAAGCTTTCTTT
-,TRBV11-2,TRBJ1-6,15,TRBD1,CASSLDPGQALVRHF,TGTGCCAGCAGCTTAGATCCCGGACAGGCTCTAGTGAGGCACTTT
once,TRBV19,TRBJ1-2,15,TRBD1,CASRADRVPLYGYTF,TGTGCCAGTAGGGCGGACAGGGTACCGTTGTATGGCTACACCTTC
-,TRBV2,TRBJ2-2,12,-,CAPTRPSGELFF,TGTGCCCCCACCCGGCCCTCCGGGGAGCTGTTTTTT
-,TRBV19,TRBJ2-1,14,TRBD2,CASRAGTSGYEQFF,TGTGCCAGTAGAGCCGGGACTAGCGGTTACGAGCAGTTCTTC
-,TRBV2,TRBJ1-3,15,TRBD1,CASSVGQSSGNTIYF,TGTGCCAGCAGTGTGGGACAGAGCTCTGGAAACACCATATATTTT
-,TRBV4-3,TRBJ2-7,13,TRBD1,CASSHGTDYEQYF,TGCGCCAGCAGCCATGGGACAGACTACGAGCAGTACTTC
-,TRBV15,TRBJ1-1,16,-,CATSSTSRALGTEAFF,TGTGCCACCAGCTCAACTTCCAGGGCGTTGGGCACTGAAGCTTTCTTT
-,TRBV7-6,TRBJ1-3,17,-,CASSSGVRSFSGNTIYF,TGTGCCAGCAGCTCGGGGGTGCGGAGTTTCTCTGGAAACACCATATATTTT
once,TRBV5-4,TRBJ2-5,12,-,CASSLGRETQYF,TGTGCCAGCAGCTTGGGGCGGGAGACCCAGTACTTC
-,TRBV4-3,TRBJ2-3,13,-,CASSLSSTDTQYF,TGCGCCAGCAGCCTCAGCAGCACAGATACGCAGTATTTT
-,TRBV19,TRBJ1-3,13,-,CASSSHSGNTIYF,TGTGCCAGTAGTTCCCACTCTGGAAACACCATATATTTT
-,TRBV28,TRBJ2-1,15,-,CASSQADLDFYEQFF,TGTGCCAGCAGCCAAGCGGACCTTGATTTCTATGAGCAGTTCTTC